This TCR beta chain emerged from a study of blood T cell repertoires in COVID-19. Profiling relied on immunoSEQ multiplex PCR, and the TCRdb table lists in-frame clones only, not all of them. This sample has about 260,000 clones, with approximately 82% found just once. The V gene end was trimmed by 1 base and the J gene end by 5 bases; junction bases not matched to a gene: 7. Germline loops: CDR1 LGHNA, CDR2 YSLEER. This CDR3 has 16 residues. This TCR came from a woman older than 75 with acute or convalescent COVID-19. The V and J genes are TRBV4-3 and TRBJ2-3, with TRBD1 identical over 9 bases. Specimen: peripheral blood. This chain's CDR3 is CASSQGGQGPKDTQYF. The CDR3 DNA is TGCGCCAGCAGCCAAGGTGGACAGGGGCCAAAAGATACGCAGTATTTT.